At least ten counts were recorded for the clone carrying this TCR beta chain. No antigen is known for it. This sample stems from a study of identical twins. Overall study findings and caveats: Findings depended on cross-sectional statistics rather than tracking the same donors.

CDR3 length: 14 residues. Deletions cut 4 bases from V and 5 bases from J, with 12 bases between. Germline CDR1 is SGHRS and CDR2 is YFSETQ. One entry per CDR3 protein, called by TCRdb with MiXCR from the 5' RACE reads. The sample lists under 300,000 distinct CDR3 sequences; 6.5% were seen once. The same specimen was also included in a second study, on T cells expressing NK-cell markers.

Sequencing was performed on CD8+ T cells sorted from blood. The sequence came from a woman aged 18-29 years in good health. The V call is TRBV5-1, the J call TRBJ2-2, with D unclear. The CDR3, as DNA: TGCGCCAGCAGCCGGCCGGACCGGACCGGGGAGCTGTTTTTT. Encoded protein: CASSRPDRTGELFF.